The source of this T cell receptor beta chain is a study of a mutant IDH1 vaccine in newly diagnosed glioma. Study as a whole: Eight vaccine doses were administered to patients at weeks 1, 3, 5, 7, 11, 15, 19 and 23. Patients got their first vaccination 4-6 weeks after radiotherapy alone, or with temozolomide cycles. Treated patients showed a male proportion of roughly 62%, a female proportion of roughly 40%, and a mean age of around 40 years.

Method: immunoSEQ multiplex PCR; TCRdb's copy keeps in-frame clones and lacks some. Of around 56,000 clones listed, 82% are singletons. With regard to this clone: Its target is not known.

Time point in this sample: week 5, during vaccination. Vaccine doses each comprised 300 ug of mutant IDH1 20-mer peptide, with topical imiquimod. The germline V gene encodes CDR1 SGHNT and CDR2 YYREEE (reference sequence). V gave up 5 bases and J gave up 0 bases, with 11 bases separating them. CDR3 size: 14 residues. Study outcomes and limitations: There seemed to be no relation between pseudoprogression and changes in top peripheral T cell clonotypes.

This clonotype was sampled from a woman younger than 30 with glioma. Some clones in this sample may be carry-over from other donors' samples. Sequences were derived from PBMCs, sampled from a glioma patient whose treatment included an IDH1 peptide vaccine. The V and J genes are TRBV5-4 and TRBJ1-1; maybe TRBD1 (6 bases). CDR3 protein: CASSRGQLNTEAFF. CDR3 nucleotides: TGTGCCAGCAGTAGAGGACAGTTGAACACTGAAGCTTTCTTT.